These 21 T cell receptor beta chains were all obtained from the same sample, sequenced in a study of identical twins. Using its own MiXCR run on the 5' RACE reads, TCRdb lists one record per CDR3 protein. The sample carries approximately 600,000 distinct CDR3 sequences, over 8.5% recorded once. This same sample was also taken into another study, of yellow fever vaccine responses in identical twins.

The source material was PBMCs. All receptors derive from a woman aged 18-35 years in good health.

This clonotype was counted at least ten times. J is TRBJ2-1 and V is TRBV28, with 10 bases fitting TRBD2. Germline V gives CDR1 MDHEN, CDR2 SYDVKM. With 5 bases clipped from V and 4 bases from J, the junction kept 5 bases outside the gene matches. The CDR3 is made up of 15 amino acids. The CDR3, as DNA: TGTGCCAGCAGTGAAAGCGGGAGGGCTTACAATGAGCAGTTCTTC. It specifies CASSESGRAYNEQFF.

The chain employs TRBV29-1 and TRBJ2-5; tentatively, D is TRBD2 (7 bases). The CDR3 has 11 amino acids. From germline, CDR1 is SQVTM and CDR2 ANQGSEA. V dropped 7 bases and J dropped 5 bases, with 11 bases sitting between them. The CDR3 sequence is CSGRGGETQYF. CDR3 bases: TGCAGCGGTAGGGGGGGTGAGACCCAGTACTTC.

This clonotype has a handful of counts. The gene calls are TRBV4-1 and TRBJ2-1; D is unclear. Germline V gives CDR1 MGHRA, CDR2 YSYEKL. The CDR3 spans 16 residues. V lost 0 bases and J lost 4, with 13 bases in between. The CDR3: CASSQEGTLGYNEQFF. The CDR3 coding sequence is TGCGCCAGCAGCCAAGAAGGTACTCTGGGATACAATGAGCAGTTCTTC.

The rearrangement joins TRBV29-1 to TRBJ2-7, with D tentatively TRBD2 (6 bases). Germline CDR1 reads SQVTM; CDR2 reads ANQGSEA. The CDR3 spans 13 residues. V lost 4 bases, J lost 4 bases, and 14 bases lay in between. The CDR3 here is CSVVGGLSYEQYF. CDR3 nucleotide sequence: TGCAGCGTTGTTGGGGGGTTAAGTTACGAGCAGTACTTC.

This chain uses TRBV10-3 with TRBJ2-7; maybe TRBD1 (5 bases). V lost 5 bases and J lost 7, with 18 bases in between. Germline CDR1 is ENHRY and CDR2 is SYGVKD. This CDR3 comprises 14 residues. CDR3: CAISKNEQVGEQYF. Here the CDR3 DNA reads TGTGCCATCAGTAAAAACGAACAGGTGGGGGAGCAGTACTTC.

This clonotype was observed a handful of times. The chain links TRBV29-1 to TRBJ2-1; 8 bases map to TRBD1. The CDR3 contains 13 residues. The V gene's germline CDR1 is SQVTM and CDR2 ANQGSEA. J was trimmed by 7 bases and V by 4 bases; bases with no gene match: 6. The CDR3 coding sequence is TGCAGCGTTGCCGACAGGGGTTGGAATGAGCAGTTCTTC. It specifies CSVADRGWNEQFF.

V gene TRBV7-2 combines with J gene TRBJ2-1, with 11 nucleotides matching TRBD2. Germline V CDR1 and CDR2: SGHTA, FQGNSA. The CDR3 extends over 15 amino acids. Trimming cost V 5 bases and J 15 bases; bases outside gene matches: 15. CDR3 bases: TGTGCCAGCAGCCTTACCGGGACTAGCGGACCTTTTCCGTTCTTC. Protein product: CASSLTGTSGPFPFF.

This clonotype has more than one count but fewer than ten. The chain is built from TRBV9 and TRBJ2-3, with TRBD2 identical over 8 bases. The germline V gene encodes CDR1 SGDLS and CDR2 YYNGEE. V shed 2 bases and J 3 bases; nucleotides not matched to a gene: 5. The CDR3 has 15 residues. CDR3 nucleotide sequence: TGTGCCAGCAGCGTCGCGGGCGGGGGGACAGATACGCAGTATTTT. Translated: CASSVAGGGTDTQYF.

This clonotype was detected a few times. The chain joins TRBV20-1 to TRBJ2-1, with 8 positions matching TRBD1. Germline CDR1 and CDR2: DFQATT and SNEGSKA (reference sequence). The CDR3 contains 14 residues. The J segment lost 6 bases and the V segment lost 1 base, leaving 5 bases of the junction unmatched. This CDR3 reads CSARGTGFGNEQFF. CDR3 coding DNA: TGCAGTGCTAGAGGGACAGGGTTTGGCAATGAGCAGTTCTTC.

V gene TRBV12-5 combines with J gene TRBJ1-1, with TRBD1 identical over 8 bases. CDR3 size: 14 residues. Germline assignment: CDR1 LGHNT and CDR2 FRNRAP. Losses at the gene ends were 1 base for V and 4 bases for J; bases not matched to a gene: 2. The CDR3 region has the DNA TGTGCTAGTGGTTTGGACAGGGGGAGCACTGAAGCTTTCTTT. Amino acid sequence: CASGLDRGSTEAFF.

This clonotype was detected ten times or more. The J gene is TRBJ1-4, the V gene TRBV7-2, with D hard to call. This CDR3 comprises 13 residues. V was shortened by 5 bases and J by 8 bases, with 12 bases between the two germline ends. The germline V gene encodes CDR1 SGHTA and CDR2 FQGNSA. The CDR3 sequence: CASSKGRGEKLFF. The CDR3 region has the DNA TGTGCCAGCAGCAAGGGCCGGGGAGAAAAACTGTTTTTT.

The chain links TRBV10-2 to TRBJ2-6, with D possibly called TRBD1 or TRBD2 (5 bases each). CDR1 is WSHSY, CDR2 SAAADI, per germline. Trimming removed 8 bases at V and 0 bases at J, with 14 bases between. The CDR3 contains 16 residues. This CDR3 is CASRHGTDSGANVLTF. DNA of the CDR3: TGCGCCAGCCGACATGGGACCGACTCTGGGGCCAACGTCCTGACTTTC.

This clonotype was seen a few times. CDR3 nucleotides: TGTGCCAGCAACCCAATCGGTGACGAGCAGTACTTC. This translates into CASNPIGDEQYF. The rearrangement links TRBV7-9 to TRBJ2-7; D gene ambiguous. From germline, CDR1 is SEHNR and CDR2 FQNEAQ (reference sequence). V lost 7 bases to trimming and J lost 5 bases, with 12 bases between them. The CDR3 totals 12 residues.

The chain is built from TRBV7-9 and TRBJ2-1; 7 bases match TRBD2. CDR1 and CDR2 (germline): SEHNR, FQNEAQ (reference sequence). This CDR3 region has 17 residues. With 1 base clipped from V and 1 base from J, the junction kept 7 bases outside the gene matches. CDR3 nucleotides: TGTGCCAGCAGCTTAGACGTCAGCGGGATTTCCTACAATGAGCAGTTCTTC. This translates into CASSLDVSGISYNEQFF.

This clonotype was observed a handful of times. This chain connects TRBV7-8 to TRBJ2-7; 7 bases align to TRBD1. Germline V gene sequence: CDR1 SGHVS, CDR2 FQNEAQ. Trimming removed 0 bases from V and 3 bases from J; junction bases left unmatched: 11. This CDR3 contains 17 residues. The CDR3 nucleotides read TGTGCCAGCAGCTTAGCCTCGGCAGGGGGTCAGGACTACGAGCAGTACTTC. It is translated as CASSLASAGGQDYEQYF. The variable domain in full, with the rest retrieved from reference TRBV7-8 and TRBJ2-7, is GAGVSQSPRYKVAKRGQDVALRCDPISGHVSLFWYQQALGQGPEFLTYFQNEAQLDKSGLPSDRFFAERPEGSVSTLKIQRTQQEDSAVYLCASSLASAGGQDYEQYFGPGTRLTVT.

This clonotype was observed at least ten times. The gene calls are TRBV2 and TRBJ2-1; TRBD1 aligns across 10 bases. The V segment lost 7 bases and the J segment 8 bases; nucleotides outside the gene matches: 14. This CDR3 is built from 16 residues. From germline, CDR1 is SNHLY and CDR2 FYNNEI. CDR3 amino acids: CASKYGLGQGLDEQFF. CDR3 nucleotide sequence: TGTGCCAGCAAATACGGCCTGGGACAGGGGCTTGATGAGCAGTTCTTC.

This clonotype was seen more than once but under ten times. V usage is TRBV11-3 and J usage is TRBJ2-3; 9 nucleotides align to TRBD2. CDR3 size: 18 residues. Germline V gene data show CDR1 as SGHNT and CDR2 as YENEEA. Trimming took 4 bases from V and 2 from J; bases not matched to a gene: 13. CDR3 in DNA: TGTGCCAGCAGCTGGAGGGGAGGCGGGGGGGGGTTCACAGATACGCAGTATTTT. Translation gives CASSWRGGGGGFTDTQYF.

The chain couples TRBV6-5 to TRBJ1-5; possible D gene TRBD1, 6 bases. This CDR3 is built from 14 residues. Germline V gives CDR1 MNHEY, CDR2 SVGAGI. With 4 bases removed from V and 6 bases from J, the gap between germline ends came to 13 bases. CDR3 protein: CASSFLLGGQPQHF. For the CDR3, the DNA is TGTGCCAGCAGTTTCCTCTTAGGGGGTCAGCCCCAGCATTTT.

V usage is TRBV7-9 and J usage is TRBJ2-5; tentatively, D is TRBD2 (5 bases). V lost 4 bases to trimming and J lost 2 bases, with 14 bases between them. This CDR3 has 15 amino acids. Germline CDR1 is SEHNR and CDR2 is FQNEAQ (reference sequence). CDR3 sequence (DNA): TGTGCCAGCAGCTCCGAGCGGCGGGCGCAAGAGACCCAGTACTTC. Its protein is CASSSERRAQETQYF.

A few counts support this clonotype. The chain is built from TRBV20-1 and TRBJ2-1; D is perhaps TRBD1 (6 bases). The CDR3 has 13 residues. CDR1 DFQATT and CDR2 SNEGSKA come from the germline V gene (reference sequence). V was pared by 3 bases and J by 12 bases, with 18 bases between. The CDR3 DNA follows: TGCAGTGCTAGTTGGACCGGACAGAGTGGGCAGTTCTTC. Its translation is CSASWTGQSGQFF.

This chain connects TRBV6-5 to TRBJ2-3; 8 bases line up with TRBD1. V shed 5 bases and J 2 bases; nucleotides not matched to a gene: 6. Germline V lookup: CDR1 MNHEY, CDR2 SVGAGI. This CDR3 contains 15 residues. This CDR3 is CASSNGQGHTDTQYF. DNA for the CDR3: TGTGCCAGCAGTAACGGACAGGGTCACACAGATACGCAGTATTTT.